One sample yielded the 23 T cell receptor beta chains listed below, sequenced in a study of shared clonotypes between healthy human individuals. Sequencing was performed with immunoSEQ multiplex PCR; in TCRdb, only in-frame clones are kept and a portion is missing. Seen here are about 530,000 clones, about 95% observed once, and the top ten hold about 0.057%. What was sequenced was naive CD4+ T cells sorted from blood. Specified subset: CD45RA+ positively selected. The receptors here all came from a woman aged 25 to 39 in good health.

The chain joins TRBV5-4 to TRBJ2-5, with 7 bases matching TRBD1. Germline trimming cut 2 bases from V and 0 bases from J; bases unmatched to any gene: 4. Germline-derived CDR1 and CDR2 are SGHNT and YYREEE (reference sequence). The CDR3 is 15 residues long. CDR3 protein: CASSFGDRDQETQYF. The CDR3 nucleotides read TGTGCCAGCAGCTTTGGGGACAGAGACCAAGAGACCCAGTACTTC.

As DNA, the CDR3 is TGTGCCAGCAGCTACGGACTAGCGGGAGATCACGAGCAGTTCTTC. It specifies CASSYGLAGDHEQFF. This chain uses TRBV7-3 with TRBJ2-1, with 13 bases aligning to TRBD2. Germline V CDR1 and CDR2: SGHTA, FQGTGA. The trim removed 4 bases at V and 10 bases at J, leaving 7 bases unmatched. This CDR3 is 15 amino acids long.

V and J are TRBV7-8 and TRBJ1-3; tentative D call: TRBD1 (5 bases). The ends were cut back, 4 bases at V and 0 bases at J, with 13 bases in the middle. Germline-derived CDR1 and CDR2 are SGHVS and FQNEAQ. This CDR3 is built from 16 residues. The CDR3 DNA is TGTGCCAGCAGCTCTCAAGGGGCAGACTCTGGAAACACCATATATTTT. Its translation is CASSSQGADSGNTIYF. The full variable domain, in which reference TRBV7-8 and TRBJ1-3 provide the parts outside the CDR3, is GAGVSQSPRYKVAKRGQDVALRCDPISGHVSLFWYQQALGQGPEFLTYFQNEAQLDKSGLPSDRFFAERPEGSVSTLKIQRTQQEDSAVYLCASSSQGADSGNTIYFGEGSWLTVV.

The rearrangement links TRBV5-1 to TRBJ1-2; possibly TRBD1 for D (6 bases). Trimming removed 4 bases from V and 10 bases from J, with 11 bases in between. The CDR3 is made up of 11 amino acids. Germline CDR1 is SGHRS and CDR2 is YFSETQ. CDR3 nucleotide sequence: TGCGCCAGCAGCCTGGACAGCTCCTACACCTTC. Amino acids: CASSLDSSYTF. Supplemented by reference TRBV5-1 and TRBJ1-2, the full variable domain reads KAGVTQTPRYLIKTRGQQVTLSCSPISGHRSVSWYQQTPGQGLQFLFEYFSETQRNKGNFPGRFSGRQFSNSRSEMNVSTLELGDSALYLCASSLDSSYTFGSGTRLTVV.

This sequence joins TRBV7-9 and TRBJ2-7, with D perhaps matching TRBD2 (5 bases). V was cut by 5 bases and J by 0 bases, with 14 bases left in between. CDR1 is SEHNR and CDR2 is FQNEAQ in the germline V gene (reference sequence). This CDR3 has 15 residues. In DNA form, the CDR3 reads TGTGCCAGCAGCCCGGACTGGGAATACTCCTACGAGCAGTACTTC. It translates to CASSPDWEYSYEQYF.

This chain joins TRBV30 and TRBJ2-7; 9 bases are a match to TRBD1. The CDR3 runs 14 residues. Germline lookup yields CDR1 GTSNPN and CDR2 SVGIG (reference sequence). The V gene end was trimmed by 2 bases and the J gene end by 1 base; junction bases not matched to a gene: 3. DNA for the CDR3: TGTGCCTGGAGTTGGGACAGGGCTTCCTACGAGCAGTACTTC. This codes for CAWSWDRASYEQYF.

The chain is built from TRBV11-2 and TRBJ2-5; D is undetermined. The CDR3 contains 16 residues. V was shortened by 5 bases and J by 0 bases, with 16 bases between the two germline ends. The V gene's germline CDR1 is SGHAT and CDR2 FQNNGV. CDR3 sequence: CASSPTVGMNQETQYF. The CDR3 nucleotides are TGTGCCAGCAGCCCAACAGTAGGGATGAACCAAGAGACCCAGTACTTC.

V is TRBV6-6 and J is TRBJ1-2; tentatively, D is TRBD1 (5 bases). V was trimmed by 8 bases and J by 4 bases, leaving 11 bases between them. CDR1 and CDR2 (germline): MNHNY, SVGAGI (reference sequence). The CDR3 extends over 12 amino acids. CDR3 region: CASAGGSYGYTF. As DNA, the CDR3 is TGTGCCAGCGCCGGGGGGAGCTATGGCTACACCTTC.

V and J are TRBV1 and TRBJ1-6; the table's D call TRBD1 went unverified against the DNA. TRBV1 is listed as a pseudogene. This CDR3 contains 16 residues. The CDR3, as DNA: TGCACCAGCAGCCAAGATCGGACAGAACAAAATTCACCCCTCCACTTT. Translating gives CTSSQDRTEQNSPLHF.

This chain links TRBV28 with TRBJ2-3, with D maybe TRBD1 (5 bases). With 5 bases removed from V and 3 bases from J, the gap between germline ends came to 18 bases. The length of the CDR3 is 16 residues. Germline V gene data show CDR1 as MDHEN and CDR2 as SYDVKM. This CDR3 is CASSPQVGVGTDTQYF. The CDR3 DNA is TGTGCCAGCAGTCCCCAAGTAGGGGTAGGGACAGATACGCAGTATTTT.

The CDR3: CASSIPVGRLNEQYF. CDR3 DNA: TGTGCCAGCAGTATCCCGGTTGGCAGGCTGAACGAGCAGTACTTC. The chain is built from TRBV28 and TRBJ2-7; the D is unclear. This CDR3 is 15 amino acids long. Germline loops: CDR1 MDHEN, CDR2 SYDVKM. Trimming took 5 bases from V and 5 from J, leaving 19 bases between them.

The chain couples TRBV28 to TRBJ1-2, with 10 bases that match TRBD1. V trimming: 7 bases; J trimming: 1 base; junction bases outside the gene matches: 6. The V gene's germline CDR1 is MDHEN and CDR2 SYDVKM. This CDR3 region has 15 residues. CDR3 coding DNA: TGTGCCAGCACCAGACAGGGGGCCGTTAACTATGGCTACACCTTC. This codes for CASTRQGAVNYGYTF.

J is TRBJ2-5 and V is TRBV7-9, with 9 bases that match TRBD2. V gave up 8 bases and J gave up 4 bases; unmatched junction bases: 11. Germline CDR1 and CDR2: SEHNR and FQNEAQ (reference sequence). The CDR3 has 15 residues. As DNA, the CDR3 is TGTGCCAGCTCGCCGGAGGGACTAGCAGGAGAGACCCAGTACTTC. Translating gives CASSPEGLAGETQYF. The full variable domain, completed using reference TRBV7-9 and TRBJ2-5, is DTGVSQNPRHKITKRGQNVTFRCDPISEHNRLYWYRQTLGQGPEFLTYFQNEAQLEKSRLLSDRFSAERPKGSFSTLEIQRTEQGDSAMYLCASSPEGLAGETQYFGPGTRLLVL.

This clone showed up just once. CDR3 residues: CASSHEGRANYGYTF. The DNA of the CDR3 is TGCGCCAGCAGTCATGAGGGGAGAGCTAACTATGGCTACACCTTC. The rearrangement joins TRBV5-1 to TRBJ1-2; a weak D match, TRBD1 (5 bases). CDR1 is SGHRS, CDR2 YFSETQ, per germline. Trimming left V 5 bases short and J 0 bases short, with 14 bases between. CDR3 length equals 15 residues.

V usage is TRBV6-5 and J usage is TRBJ2-7; no clear D. Germline V CDR1 and CDR2: MNHEY, SVGAGI. The CDR3 spans 14 residues. V lost 6 bases to trimming and J lost 2 bases, with 14 bases between them. The CDR3 region is CASSRGGEAYEQYF. Written as DNA, the CDR3 is TGTGCCAGCAGCCGTGGCGGAGAAGCCTACGAGCAGTACTTC.

CDR3 in amino acids: CASTHPQGSTDTQYF. The CDR3 nucleotides are TGTGCCAGCACCCACCCGCAGGGGTCAACAGATACGCAGTATTTT. The chain joins TRBV28 to TRBJ2-3, with a possible D match to TRBD1 (6 bases). With 7 bases removed from V and 3 bases from J, the gap between germline ends came to 17 bases. The V gene's germline CDR1 is MDHEN and CDR2 SYDVKM. The CDR3 covers 15 residues.

This CDR3 is CASSPRYEQYF. In nucleotides, the CDR3 is TGTGCCAGCAGCCCAAGGTACGAGCAGTACTTC. V usage is TRBV5-8 and J usage is TRBJ2-5; the D is unclear. The J call is doubtful: the DNA matches TRBJ2-7 better. The CDR3 sequence is 11 residues long. From germline, CDR1 is SGHTS and CDR2 YDEGEE.

The chain has TRBV28 and TRBJ2-7, with 9 bases identical to TRBD1. This CDR3 region has 14 residues. Germline CDR1 and CDR2: MDHEN and SYDVKM. Unmatched junction bases numbered 7, after V lost 5 bases and J lost 5 bases. CDR3 in DNA: TGTGCCAGCAGTGGGGGGGACAGGGACAACGAGCAGTACTTC. Translated, it gives CASSGGDRDNEQYF.

The chain uses TRBV5-4 and TRBJ2-5, with 10 bases identical to TRBD1. The germline CDR1 and CDR2 sequences are SGHNT and YYREEE (reference sequence). There are 16 residues in the CDR3. Trimming cost V 0 bases and J 5 bases; bases outside gene matches: 7. The CDR3 reads CASSLGDRGLRETQYF. CDR3 in DNA: TGTGCCAGCAGCTTGGGTGACAGGGGGCTGAGGGAGACCCAGTACTTC.

This chain uses TRBV28 with TRBJ1-2, with 7 bases identical to TRBD1. Germline CDR1 reads MDHEN; CDR2 reads SYDVKM. V was pared by 5 bases and J by 2 bases, with 2 bases of the junction left unmatched. This CDR3 spans 13 amino acids. The CDR3 DNA reads as TGTGCCAGCAGTAAGACAGGGAACTATGGCTACACCTTC. It is translated as CASSKTGNYGYTF.

The chain carries TRBV25-1 and TRBJ1-3; D is possibly TRBD1 (5 bases). Germline CDR1 is MGHDK and CDR2 is SYGVNS. The CDR3 runs to 16 residues. V was clipped by 2 bases and J by 8 bases, with 19 bases between them. The CDR3 DNA reads as TGTGCCAGCAGTGAACCCCTAACAGGTTCCTCGTACACCATATATTTT. This codes for CASSEPLTGSSYTIYF.

The rearrangement joins TRBV27 to TRBJ2-5, with D perhaps TRBD1 or TRBD2 (5 bases each). The ends were cut back, 3 bases at V and 5 bases at J, with 16 bases in the middle. Germline V gene lookup returns CDR1 MNHEY and CDR2 SMNVEV (reference sequence). CDR3 length equals 15 residues. The CDR3 region has the DNA TGTGCCAGCAGTTTTACCCAAGGGACGTTCGAGACCCAGTACTTC. It specifies CASSFTQGTFETQYF.

This chain uses TRBV5-4 with TRBJ2-7; TRBD2 matches at 12 bases. The CDR3 has 15 residues. From germline, CDR1 is SGHNT and CDR2 YYREEE (reference sequence). Losses at the gene ends were 4 bases for V and 3 bases for J; bases not matched to a gene: 5. CDR3 coding DNA: TGTGCCAGCAGCCGGACTAGCGGGGAATACTACGAGCAGTACTTC. As protein: CASSRTSGEYYEQYF.